These 11 T cell receptor beta chains were all obtained from the same sample, sequenced in a study of blood T cell repertoires in COVID-19. Data came from immunoSEQ multiplex PCR; TCRdb stores just in-frame clones and leaves some out. Among under 250,000 clones, about 89% were seen once, and the ten largest hold about 6.5%. Source material: peripheral blood. The receptor set was obtained from a man between 60 and 75 years old who had recovered from COVID-19.

V is TRBV5-4 and J is TRBJ2-3; 8 bases align to TRBD2. The CDR3 covers 15 residues. Germline lookup yields CDR1 SGHNT and CDR2 YYREEE (reference sequence). V lost 5 bases and J lost 1; bases outside the gene matches: 6. The CDR3, as DNA: TGTGCCAGCAGTCCGGGACTAGGGGGCACAGATACGCAGTATTTT. This sequence encodes CASSPGLGGTDTQYF. Complete variable domain (other parts from reference TRBV5-4 and TRBJ2-3): ETGVTQSPTHLIKTRGQQVTLRCSSQSGHNTVSWYQQALGQGPQFIFQYYREEENGRGNFPPRFSGLQFPNYSSELNVNALELDDSALYLCASSPGLGGTDTQYFGPGTRLTVL.

This sequence joins TRBV4-3 and TRBJ2-7, with 9 bases aligning to TRBD2. This CDR3 is built from 18 residues. With V trimmed by 0 bases and J by 5 bases, 14 bases remained unmatched. Germline V gene sequence: CDR1 LGHNA, CDR2 YSLEER. In DNA form, the CDR3 reads TGCGCCAGCAGCCAAGAACCCCCGGGCGGGAGGGCCAACGACGAGCAGTACTTC. Protein sequence: CASSQEPPGGRANDEQYF.

V is TRBV6-5 and J is TRBJ1-5, with D perhaps TRBD1 (5 bases). The V end lost 7 bases, the J end lost 4 bases, and 14 bases lay between the germline ends. This CDR3 is 14 amino acids long. CDR1 and CDR2 from the germline V gene are MNHEY and SVGAGI. DNA for the CDR3: TGTGCCAGCACGACAGAAAGAATGAATCAGCCCCAGCATTTT. Residues: CASTTERMNQPQHF.

The J gene is TRBJ1-3, the V gene TRBV7-2; D gene unclear. From germline, CDR1 is SGHTA and CDR2 FQGNSA. The CDR3 contains 14 residues. Trimming pared 8 bases from V and 0 bases from J, leaving 11 bases between. DNA of the CDR3: TGTGCCAGCGGGCAGCTAATCTCTGGAAACACCATATATTTT. Amino acids: CASGQLISGNTIYF.

The gene calls are TRBV25-1 and TRBJ1-2; D gene uncertain. The V end was cut by 6 bases, the J end by 2 bases, with 16 bases between. Germline CDR1 is MGHDK and CDR2 is SYGVNS. The CDR3 consists of 15 residues. DNA for the CDR3: TGTGCCAGCAGGTCCGGGTTACCCGGGAACTATGGCTACACCTTC. Its protein is CASRSGLPGNYGYTF.

The V call is TRBV7-2, the J call TRBJ2-7; a weak D match, TRBD2 (6 bases). Trimming left V 10 bases short and J 0 bases short, with 16 bases between. The CDR3 runs 14 residues. The germline V gene has CDR1 SGHTA and CDR2 FQGNSA. CDR3 bases: TGTGCCATCGGAGGGGCGTTTCCCTCCTACGAGCAGTACTTC. Protein product: CAIGGAFPSYEQYF.

The gene calls are TRBV6-5 and TRBJ2-2, with no clear D. V was clipped by 4 bases and J by 8 bases, with 5 bases between them. Germline lookup yields CDR1 MNHEY and CDR2 SVGAGI. The CDR3 spans 11 residues. The CDR3 DNA sequence: TGTGCCAGCAGTTCGAGGGGGGAGCTGTTTTTT. This codes for CASSSRGELFF.

The genes are TRBV6-5 and TRBJ2-7; 9 nucleotides align to TRBD1. The germline V gene has CDR1 MNHEY and CDR2 SVGAGI. The CDR3 is made up of 12 amino acids. The V and J ends lost 10 bases and 3 bases, in that order; junction bases with no gene match: 4. CDR3 region: CATQGQGYEQYF. CDR3 sequence (DNA): TGTGCCACCCAGGGACAGGGCTACGAGCAGTACTTC.

The CDR3 here is CASSIVSGNNSPLHF. The CDR3 DNA reads as TGTGCCAGTAGTATAGTCTCCGGGAATAATTCACCCCTCCACTTT. The V and J genes are TRBV19 and TRBJ1-6; D unresolved. The V end lost 1 base, the J end lost 5 bases, and 9 bases lay between the germline ends. Germline assignment: CDR1 LNHDA and CDR2 SQIVND (reference sequence). CDR3 size: 15 residues.

The chain links TRBV7-3 to TRBJ2-1; the D gene is possibly TRBD2 (5 bases). CDR1 and CDR2 from the germline V gene are SGHTA and FQGTGA. The CDR3 sequence is 13 residues long. With 1 base removed from V and 14 bases from J, the gap between germline ends came to 15 bases. The CDR3 spells CASSLNPDSPKFF. CDR3 coding DNA: TGTGCCAGCAGCTTAAACCCGGACTCCCCCAAGTTCTTC.

This chain connects TRBV7-9 to TRBJ2-5; 13 bases fit TRBD2. V lost 4 bases and J lost 5; bases outside the gene matches: 10. Per the germline V gene, CDR1 is SEHNR and CDR2 is FQNEAQ (reference sequence). The CDR3 runs 17 residues. In DNA form, the CDR3 reads TGTGCCAGCAGCTCCGGTTGGACTAGCGGGAGTCGGGAGACCCAGTACTTC. It codes for CASSSGWTSGSRETQYF.